A selection of T cell receptor beta chains follows, all from one sample in a study of blood T cell repertoires in COVID-19. Data came from immunoSEQ multiplex PCR; TCRdb stores just in-frame clones and leaves some out. The table shows 300,000 or so clones, with just over 85% occurring only once. The sequenced material came from PBMCs or T cells enriched from blood (not recorded which). Source of these receptors: a woman aged 40 to 50 with acute COVID-19. Each CDR3 is given with its conserved first and last residue. D genes are given only for firm matches.

TRBV5-8	TRBJ1-5	TRBD1	TGTGCCAGCACCGCAGGGGGCTTGAGCAATCAGCCCCAGCATTTT	CASTAGGLSNQPQHF
TRBV3-1/TRBV3-2	TRBJ2-3	TRBD2	TGTGCCAGCAGCCCCGGGGGGGCGGGCACAGATACGCAGTATTTT	CASSPGGAGTDTQYF
TRBV6-5	TRBJ1-2	.	TGTGCCAGCAGTTACTCGAGGACGTCGGGGGGCTACACCTTC	CASSYSRTSGGYTF
TRBV19	TRBJ2-6	.	TGTGCCAGTAGTATACTTAGAGTCTCTGGGGCCAACGTCCTGACTTTC	CASSILRVSGANVLTF
TRBV23-1	TRBJ2-3	.	TGCGCCAGCAGTCACTCCGTAGGAACAGGGATAAGGACAGATACGCAGTATTTT	CASSHSVGTGIRTDTQYF
TRBV2	TRBJ2-1	TRBD2	TGTGCCAGCAGTGTGGGGACTAGCCGCCACAATGAGCAGTTCTTC	CASSVGTSRHNEQFF
TRBV5-1	TRBJ2-1	.	TGCGCCAGCAGCTTGCCCAGCTACAATGAGCAGTTCTTC	CASSLPSYNEQFF
TRBV6-2/TRBV6-3	TRBJ1-1	TRBD1	TGTGCCAGCAGTTACTCCCCCTCGACAGGGGGCAAGGCTTTCTTT	CASSYSPSTGGKAFF
TRBV2	TRBJ1-5	.	TGTGCCAGCGGCAGGGAAAGCAATCAGCCCCAGCATTTT	CASGRESNQPQHF
TRBV2	TRBJ2-2	TRBD1	TGTGCCAGCAACATCCAGGGGGCTCGAACCGGGGAGCTGTTTTTT	CASNIQGARTGELFF
TRBV5-4	TRBJ2-1	TRBD2	TGTGCCAGTACTAGCGGGGCCGTTAATGAGCAGTTCTTC	CASTSGAVNEQFF
TRBV3-1/TRBV3-2	TRBJ1-5	.	TGTGCCAGCAGCCAAGGGAGGATGAGCAATCAGCCCCAGCATTTT	CASSQGRMSNQPQHF